The present T cell receptor (beta chain) was sequenced within a study of control samples from healthy donors and cancer patients. Data came from immunoSEQ multiplex PCR; TCRdb stores just in-frame clones and leaves some out. Of about 84,000 clones in the sample, 75% to 85% were seen once. The CDR3 runs 14 residues. The source of this sequence is a man aged 55-75 years with head and neck cancer. The source material was PBMCs. This chain joins TRBV21-1 and TRBJ2-7; TRBD2, the table's D call, was not compared with the DNA. TRBV21-1 is shown as a pseudogene. CDR3 loop: CASSCILAGYEQYF. In DNA form, the CDR3 reads TGTGCCAGCAGCTGTATCCTAGCGGGATACGAGCAGTACTTC.